The 14 T cell receptor beta chains in this list originate from one sample, sequenced in a study of blood T cell repertoires in COVID-19 (dated by TCRdb to about 2020). The method behind the library was the immunoSEQ multiplex PCR assay. Here the immuneACCESS table is served through TCRdb, limited to in-frame sequences with V and J called. Missing clones are a known gap in these copies; in checked studies unresolved V genes cover under half, and the rest lacks a known reason. A total of approximately 240,000 clones appear in this sample, roughly 84% of them only once. Approximately 2.1% of the sample rests with the top ten. Sequenced sample: peripheral blood. The receptor source for this set is a woman aged 40 to 50 who had recovered from COVID-19.

This clone has only a few counts. The V and J genes are TRBV4-1 and TRBJ1-2; 8 nucleotides line up with TRBD1. CDR1 and CDR2 from the germline V gene are MGHRA and YSYEKL. The V and J ends lost 4 bases and 7 bases, in that order; junction bases with no gene match: 11. CDR3 length equals 15 residues. The CDR3 region is CASSLAGQGLFGYTF. The CDR3 DNA reads TGCGCCAGCAGCCTTGCCGGACAGGGCCTTTTTGGCTACACCTTC.

The chain recombines TRBV11-2 with TRBJ2-1; D gene uncertain. The V and J ends lost 3 bases and 8 bases respectively, with 8 bases between them. Germline CDR1 and CDR2: SGHAT and FQNNGV. The CDR3 is made up of 12 amino acids. The CDR3 protein is CASSFQSDEQFF. The CDR3 bases are TGTGCCAGCAGCTTCCAAAGCGATGAGCAGTTCTTC.

The rearrangement links TRBV30 to TRBJ2-7; D perhaps matches TRBD2 (7 bases). This CDR3 is 14 amino acids long. V was trimmed by 5 bases and J by 0 bases, leaving 14 bases between them. Looked up from germline, CDR1 is GTSNPN and CDR2 is SVGIG (reference sequence). The CDR3 DNA reads TGTGCCTGGGGGGGGGACACGAGCTCCTACGAGCAGTACTTC. This translates into CAWGGDTSSYEQYF. Full variable domain (outside the CDR3, taken from reference TRBV30 and TRBJ2-7): SQTIHQWPATLVQPVGSPLSLECTVEGTSNPNLYWYRQAAGRGLQLLFYSVGIGQISSEVPQNLSASRPQDRQFILSSKKLLLSDSGFYLCAWGGDTSSYEQYFGPGTRLTVT.

Written as DNA, the CDR3 is TGCGCCAGCGTCCAGGGGGACGCCACAGATACGCAGTATTTT. Translated: CASVQGDATDTQYF. V and J are TRBV5-1 and TRBJ2-3, with 7 bases identical to TRBD1. CDR1 is SGHRS, CDR2 YFSETQ, per germline. The CDR3 is 14 amino acids. J lost 2 bases, V lost 7 bases, and 7 bases had no gene match.

This chain links TRBV7-3 with TRBJ2-7; D uncertain. The CDR3 is made up of 13 amino acids. In germline, CDR1 is SGHTA, CDR2 FQGTGA. The V and J ends lost 2 bases and 1 base respectively, with 6 bases between them. This CDR3 reads CASSLDQSYEQYF. The CDR3 DNA follows: TGTGCCAGCAGCTTAGATCAGTCCTACGAGCAGTACTTC. Combining the CDR3 with reference TRBV7-3 and TRBJ2-7 gives the whole variable domain GAGVSQTPSNKVTEKGKYVELRCDPISGHTALYWYRQSLGQGPEFLIYFQGTGAADDSGLPNDRFFAVRPEGSVSTLKIQRTERGDSAVYLCASSLDQSYEQYFGPGTRLTVT.

The chain couples TRBV7-8 to TRBJ2-6; the D gene is possibly TRBD1 (6 bases). The length of the CDR3 is 17 residues. With 5 bases removed from V and 1 base from J, the gap between germline ends came to 15 bases. Germline loops: CDR1 SGHVS, CDR2 FQNEAQ. Here the CDR3 reads CASSGPGQPSGANVLTF. In DNA, the CDR3 is TGTGCCAGCAGCGGCCCGGGACAACCATCTGGGGCCAACGTCCTGACTTTC.

This chain uses TRBV6-5 with TRBJ2-3; D remains ambiguous. CDR1 and CDR2 from the germline V gene are MNHEY and SVGAGI. This CDR3 contains 13 residues. Trimming took 6 bases from V and 7 from J, leaving 14 bases between them. CDR3 nucleotides: TGTGCCAGCAGGCCCCAGGTGCACAATACGCAGTATTTT. Amino acids: CASRPQVHNTQYF.

This chain connects TRBV27 to TRBJ2-3; the D gene is possibly TRBD1 (5 bases). The CDR3 spans 15 residues. Germline V lookup: CDR1 MNHEY, CDR2 SMNVEV (reference sequence). Trimming removed 6 bases from V and 1 base from J, with 14 bases in between. The CDR3 loop is CASSFWGRGTDTQYF. In DNA, the CDR3 is TGTGCCAGCAGCTTTTGGGGCCGGGGCACAGATACGCAGTATTTT.

The genes are TRBV28 and TRBJ2-1; TRBD1 agrees at 7 bases. The germline CDR1 and CDR2 sequences are MDHEN and SYDVKM. The V gene end was trimmed by 4 bases and the J gene end by 9 bases; junction bases not matched to a gene: 6. The CDR3 totals 13 residues. CDR3 loop: CASSSPAGGEQFF. The CDR3 DNA sequence: TGTGCCAGCAGTTCCCCCGCAGGGGGTGAGCAGTTCTTC.

V usage is TRBV28 and J usage is TRBJ2-3, with D uncertain. The length of the CDR3 is 18 residues. Trimming pared 2 bases from V and 0 bases from J, leaving 18 bases between. Germline CDR1 reads MDHEN; CDR2 reads SYDVKM. The CDR3 DNA sequence: TGTGCCAGCAGTTTACTCGGTCCGTCCACCACTAGCACAGATACGCAGTATTTT. Encoded protein: CASSLLGPSTTSTDTQYF.

CDR3 amino acids: CASSPGSGGGAETQYF. As DNA, the CDR3 is TGTGCCAGCAGCCCCGGGTCGGGCGGGGGGGCGGAGACCCAGTACTTC. This chain connects TRBV7-3 to TRBJ2-5, with 9 bases fitting TRBD2. The V segment lost 5 bases and the J segment 5 bases; nucleotides outside the gene matches: 12. The germline V gene has CDR1 SGHTA and CDR2 FQGTGA. The CDR3 totals 16 residues.

The V call is TRBV3-1 (or the pseudogene TRBV3-2), the J call TRBJ1-5; a possible D gene is TRBD1 (6 bases). The CDR3 has 13 residues. In germline, CDR1 is LGHDT, CDR2 YNNKEL (reference sequence). Trimming removed 6 bases at V and 6 bases at J, with 12 bases between. The CDR3 nucleotides are TGTGCCAGCAGTTATTTAGGGGGTCAGCCCCAGCATTTT. Protein product: CASSYLGGQPQHF.

V gene TRBV4-3 combines with J gene TRBJ2-7; perhaps TRBD2 as D (7 bases). Trimming left V 0 bases short and J 2 bases short, with 20 bases between. The CDR3 consists of 18 residues. Germline values: CDR1 LGHNA, CDR2 YSLEER. The CDR3 region is CASSQERGSGGGPYEQYF. The CDR3 DNA sequence: TGCGCCAGCAGCCAAGAGAGGGGGTCTGGGGGAGGGCCCTACGAGCAGTACTTC.

The chain links TRBV4-3 to TRBJ1-2, with D possibly being TRBD1 (5 bases). V was trimmed by 1 base and J by 2 bases, leaving 14 bases between them. CDR1 and CDR2 (germline): LGHNA, YSLEER. The CDR3 runs 16 residues. The CDR3 DNA follows: TGCGCCAGCAGCCAAGCCCTGACAGAGAGCAACTATGGCTACACCTTC. Residues: CASSQALTESNYGYTF.